This TCR beta chain derives from a study of regulatory T cells in long-lasting Graves disease. This clonotype turned up a few times. The TCR beta library used iRepertoire HTBI primers with Arm-PCR amplification of CDR3. In TCRdb, the multiplex PCR reads were re-called with MiXCR into one record per CDR3 protein. The sample shows 500,000 to 700,000 distinct CDR3 sequences, 25% to 35% of them seen only once. Time point meaning: persistent/refractory GD, antithyroid drugs over 5 years with positive TRAb. PBMC RNA was the source of the TCR library. This TCR came from a female donor with Graves disease. The input for sequencing was peripheral blood mononuclear cells (PBMCs), taken when the disease was refractory, from a patient treated with antithyroid drugs.

The DNA of the CDR3 is TGTGCCAGCGGGGGGTTACGCGGGAGACTCTACAATGAGCAGTTCTTC. This sequence encodes CASGGLRGRLYNEQFF. The chain couples TRBV27 to TRBJ2-1; 7 bases agree with TRBD2. The germline V gene encodes CDR1 MNHEY and CDR2 SMNVEV (reference sequence). CDR3 size: 16 residues. Trimming cost V 8 bases and J 3 bases; bases outside gene matches: 13.